These 4 T cell receptor beta chains were all obtained from the same sample, sequenced in a study of blood T cell repertoires in COVID-19. Method: immunoSEQ multiplex PCR; TCRdb's copy keeps in-frame clones and lacks some. Among roughly 70,000 clones listed, 88% were seen once. The material sequenced was peripheral blood. These receptors all stem from a human donor in a cohort sampled during active COVID-19.

The gene calls are TRBV24-1 and TRBJ2-3; D is undetermined. Looked up from germline, CDR1 is KGHDR and CDR2 is SFDVKD. This CDR3 has 15 residues. Trimming stripped 9 bases from V and 3 bases from J, with 18 bases between. This CDR3 is CATPPRKRDTDTQYF. CDR3 DNA sequence: TGTGCCACCCCCCCCAGAAAGCGAGATACAGATACGCAGTATTTT.

V is TRBV19 and J is TRBJ2-1; 7 positions agree with TRBD2. Germline assignment: CDR1 LNHDA and CDR2 SQIVND (reference sequence). This CDR3 region has 14 residues. V lost 6 bases, J lost 6 bases, and 8 bases stayed unmatched. For the CDR3, the DNA is TGTGCCAGTAGCCTCGGGGCTAGCGGCAATGAGCAGTTCTTC. This encodes CASSLGASGNEQFF.

The rearrangement links TRBV28 to TRBJ2-5; 7 nucleotides agree with TRBD2. V dropped 5 bases and J dropped 0; count of bases not matched to a gene: 9. The CDR3 has 16 residues. Germline values: CDR1 MDHEN, CDR2 SYDVKM. The CDR3 protein is CASSPLLATNQETQYF. The CDR3 bases are TGTGCCAGCAGTCCCTTACTAGCGACAAACCAAGAGACCCAGTACTTC.

A word on this clone: The same CDR3 also results from other DNA sequences found in this sample. The J gene is TRBJ2-7, the V gene TRBV29-1, with D possibly TRBD2 on 6 matching bases. CDR3 length: 11 amino acids. Germline V lookup: CDR1 SQVTM, CDR2 ANQGSEA. Trimming took 6 bases from V and 4 from J, leaving 10 bases between them. The CDR3, as DNA: TGCAGCGTCGGGACTCAGTACGAGCAGTACGTC. It codes for CSVGTQYEQYV.